This TCR beta chain was recovered during a study of brain T cells in children with intractable seizures. About this clone: Its target is unknown.

The V gene's germline CDR1 is SGHRS and CDR2 YFSETQ. Losses at the gene ends were 0 bases for V and 8 bases for J; bases not matched to a gene: 6. This CDR3 region has 15 residues. As for time point: blood from clinic visit 5 months post-surgery; TSC patient then seizure free. Only cases whose brain tissue showed the highest T cell transcript signatures were sequenced. Before surgery, patients took at least one anti-epileptic drug. Findings and limits, study-wide: Only CDR3 sequence similarity suggested viral specificity, without known HCMV serostatus. Absence of clones before surgery may stem from lower sequencing depth.

Here immunoSEQ multiplex PCR was the method, and the copy in TCRdb shows in-frame clones only, minus some. This sample has about 340,000 clones, with 93% found just once. The specimen comprised peripheral blood, sampled less than 6 months after surgery. This chain joins TRBV5-1 and TRBJ2-1, with 9 bases matching TRBD1. The receptor was isolated from a boy under two years old with tuberous sclerosis and intractable seizures. In DNA, the CDR3 is TGCGCCAGCAGCTTGGAACAGGGGGCTATCCATGAGCAGTTCTTC. Translating gives CASSLEQGAIHEQFF.